The 9 T cell receptor beta chains in this list originate from one sample, sequenced in a study of shared clonotypes between healthy human individuals. TCRdb keeps only in-frame clones here, not all; method: immunoSEQ multiplex PCR. The sample lists some 2,500,000 clones, 85% to 95% occurring once. Material for sequencing was naive CD4+ T cells from PBMCs. Documented subset: CD45RA+ positively selected. These receptors originate from a man in his late teens or twenties in good health. Some clones in this sample may be carry-over from other donors' samples.

This chain joins TRBV30 and TRBJ1-1; D is ambiguous. Germline CDR1 reads GTSNPN; CDR2 reads SVGIG (reference sequence). V lost 6 bases and J 5 bases, leaving 10 bases between the germline ends. The CDR3 contains 11 residues. The CDR3 here is CACYLGTEAFF. The CDR3 DNA is TGTGCCTGTTATCTCGGGACTGAAGCTTTCTTT.

The V call is TRBV5-1, the J call TRBJ1-3, with a weak D call TRBD1 (5 bases). There are 15 residues in the CDR3. The V end was cut by 4 bases, the J end by 4 bases, with 15 bases between. Per germline, CDR1 SGHRS and CDR2 YFSETQ. This CDR3 is CASSPQSRDGNTIYF. CDR3 nucleotides: TGCGCCAGCAGCCCGCAAAGCAGGGACGGAAACACCATATATTTT.

CDR3 protein: CASSDGQGSNQPQHF. The CDR3 DNA is TGTGCCAGCTCAGACGGACAGGGTAGCAATCAGCCCCAGCATTTT. The gene calls are TRBV18 and TRBJ1-5, with TRBD1 identical over 8 bases. Per germline, CDR1 KGHSH and CDR2 LQKENI. With V trimmed by 5 bases and J by 0 bases, 3 bases remained unmatched. The CDR3 is 15 residues long.

The chain couples TRBV5-1 to TRBJ1-1, with no clear D. The germline CDR1 and CDR2 sequences are SGHRS and YFSETQ. This CDR3 has 18 residues. The germline V and J ends were trimmed by 0 bases and 0 bases, with 18 bases remaining between them. CDR3 bases: TGCGCCAGCAGCTTGGTCTTATCGGGGTCAGACATGAACACTGAAGCTTTCTTT. It yields the protein CASSLVLSGSDMNTEAFF.

This chain joins TRBV30 and TRBJ2-7; 8 bases are shared with TRBD1. The CDR3 runs 12 residues. V lost 1 base to trimming and J lost 9 bases; unmatched junction nucleotides: 5. Germline assignment: CDR1 GTSNPN and CDR2 SVGIG (reference sequence). This chain's CDR3 is CAWSDGQGGQYF. The CDR3 nucleotides read TGTGCCTGGAGTGACGGACAGGGAGGGCAGTACTTC.

CDR3 DNA sequence: TGTGCCAGCTCACCACCTCGACAGGGGCGAAACACTGAAGCTTTCTTT. Translated, it gives CASSPPRQGRNTEAFF. The rearrangement links TRBV18 to TRBJ1-1, with TRBD1 matching over 8 bases. The germline gives CDR1 KGHSH, CDR2 LQKENI. The CDR3 runs 16 residues. Trimming at V came to 0 bases and at J to 2 bases, leaving 5 bases not matched to a gene.

In its sample, this clone was seen once. J is TRBJ1-5 and V is TRBV19; D call uncertain. V lost 10 bases, J lost 4 bases, and 11 bases lay in between. This CDR3 has 12 residues. Germline loops: CDR1 LNHDA, CDR2 SQIVND (reference sequence). The CDR3 DNA follows: TGTGCCATCGGGAGTGGGAATCAGCCCCAGCATTTT. Translated: CAIGSGNQPQHF.

The rearrangement links TRBV6-6 to TRBJ2-1, with 8 bases fitting TRBD1. Germline CDR1 reads MNHNY; CDR2 reads SVGAGI (reference sequence). This CDR3 contains 14 residues. V shed 6 bases and J 4 bases; nucleotides not matched to a gene: 5. In DNA form, the CDR3 reads TGTGCCAGCAGCCCCGGGACAGGATACAATGAGCAGTTCTTC. Encoded protein: CASSPGTGYNEQFF.

This clone was seen a single time. The V gene is TRBV28, the J gene TRBJ2-6; D gene unclear. Trimming took off 4 bases at V and 6 bases at J, with 25 bases between the two ends. This CDR3 spans 19 amino acids. CDR1 is MDHEN and CDR2 is SYDVKM in the germline V gene. For the CDR3, the DNA is TGTGCCAGCAGTTCGTCCACTCAGGTGATGCTCGTTAAGGCCAACGTCCTGACTTTC. Translating it yields CASSSSTQVMLVKANVLTF.